The clone carrying this T cell receptor (beta chain) was counted once. This sample stems from a study of T cell changes during pregnancy in multiple sclerosis. The protocol was immunoSEQ multiplex PCR, while the TCRdb copy is restricted to in-frame clones and leaves out a portion. Among tens of thousands of clones listed, 93% were seen once. Unmatched junction bases numbered 3, after V lost 2 bases and J lost 4 bases. CDR1 SGHAT and CDR2 FQDESV come from the germline V gene (reference sequence). The CDR3 runs 14 residues. The sequence derives from a female donor with multiple sclerosis, enrolled in a pregnancy study. This sequence joins TRBV11-1 and TRBJ2-3, with TRBD2 identical over 7 bases. The specimen comprised CD8+ T cells from peripheral blood mononuclear cells, sampled in the second trimester of pregnancy. The CDR3 bases are TGTGCCAGCAGCTTACGACTAGCAGCAGATACGCAGTATTTT. Translating it yields CASSLRLAADTQYF. Using reference TRBV11-1 and TRBJ2-3 for the parts outside the CDR3, the full variable domain is EAEVAQSPRYKITEKSQAVAFWCDPISGHATLYWYRQILGQGPELLVQFQDESVVDDSQLPKDRFSAERLKGVDSTLKIQPAELGDSAMYLCASSLRLAADTQYFGPGTRLTVL.